The following is a T cell receptor (beta chain) sequence with its context. Those who participated ranged in age from roughly 18 to 89 years and resided in some 24 US areas. Donors were grouped by their self-reported clinical history. Symptom resolution, clearance, or two negative PCRs marked the recovered donors of Cohort 3. CDR3 size: 14 residues. Per germline, CDR1 LNHDA and CDR2 SQIVND (reference sequence). These data belong to a study of blood T cell repertoires in COVID-19. Across the study: Donors in the United States, Italy and Spain gave samples during acute or convalescent COVID-19.

Profiled with immunoSEQ multiplex PCR; TCRdb holds only in-frame clones, not every one. In the table there are a few hundred thousand clones, 88% of which are singletons. V is TRBV19 and J is TRBJ1-3; D is unclear. The sequencing input was PBMCs or T cells enriched from blood (not recorded which). This receptor was taken from a woman under 30 who had recovered from COVID-19. The DNA for the CDR3 is TGTCGAGGAGGGTTATTAAGGAATGGAAACACCATATATTTT. Residues: CRGGLLRNGNTIYF. The complete variable domain, with remaining parts taken from reference TRBV19 and TRBJ1-3, reads DGGITQSPKYLFRKEGQNVTLSCEQNLNHDAMYWYRQDPGQGLRLIYYSQIVNDFQKGDIAEGYSVSREKKESFPLTVTSAQKNPTAFYLCRGGLLRNGNTIYFGEGSWLTVV.